Detailed here is one T cell receptor (beta chain). Antigen: not known. The data stem from a study of T cell responses to AZD1222 COVID-19 vaccine. Study-wide points: Nearly half of spike-specific TCRs reportedly go after variant regions that carry no mutations.

Profiled with immunoSEQ multiplex PCR; TCRdb holds only in-frame clones, not every one. The sample has approximately 110,000 clones, approximately 89% seen once; the top ten hold roughly 4.4%. This CDR3 has 15 residues. V lost 6 bases, J lost 1 base, and 9 bases stayed unmatched. Germline lookup yields CDR1 SGHRS and CDR2 YFSETQ. The sample here was peripheral blood, taken 28 days after the second AZD1222 dose. The source is an adult who received the AZD1222 COVID-19 vaccine. The gene calls are TRBV5-1 and TRBJ1-1, with 7 positions matching TRBD1. CDR3 sequence: CASKRGGSGNTEAFF. The CDR3 nucleotides are TGCGCCAGCAAAAGAGGGGGCTCGGGGAACACTGAAGCTTTCTTT.